The source of this T cell receptor beta chain is a study of blood T cell repertoires in COVID-19. Libraries were prepared by immunoSEQ multiplex PCR; TCRdb keeps only in-frame clonotypes and omits some of them. The sample includes fewer than 25,000 clones, 86% of them seen just once. The sequencing sample was made of peripheral blood. This receptor was taken from an elderly woman with active or convalescent COVID-19.

This chain's CDR3 is CATSNDRGVEQYF. DNA of the CDR3: TGTGCCACCAGCAACGATCGGGGGGTCGAGCAGTACTTC. The chain combines TRBV15 with TRBJ2-7; 7 bases agree with TRBD2. Per germline, CDR1 LNHNV and CDR2 YYDKDF (reference sequence). Losses at the gene ends were 4 bases for V and 6 bases for J; bases not matched to a gene: 6. The CDR3 runs 13 residues.